This T cell receptor (beta chain) was identified in a study of early T cells in non-severe SARS-CoV-2 infection. Looking at the study overall: The authors sequenced bulk RNA from unsorted whole blood, leaving chains unpaired. Study-level points and caveats: Comparison of clonotypes with VDJdb favored anti-spike CD8 responses while missing private and CD4 specificities.

There are a few counts of this clonotype. The antigen remains unidentified. This CDR3 is built from 16 residues. Germline lookup yields CDR1 SGHTA and CDR2 FQGTGA. Losses at the gene ends were 5 bases for V and 0 bases for J; bases not matched to a gene: 9. Individual cDNA molecules received unique molecular identifiers during library preparation. TCRdb used MiXCR to reprocess the 5' RACE reads, holding one entry per CDR3 protein. Among fewer than 25,000 distinct CDR3 sequences, 5% to 6% were seen once, and the ten largest hold more than 14%. This specimen consisted of whole blood, obtained at baseline. The receptor was derived from an adult who was a healthcare worker with PCR-confirmed SARS-CoV-2 infection or an uninfected control (not recorded which). The chain recombines TRBV7-3 with TRBJ1-2; 7 nucleotides line up with TRBD1. CDR3 amino acids: CASSPRTGDPNYGYTF. The CDR3 nucleotides are TGTGCCAGCAGCCCAAGGACAGGCGATCCTAACTATGGCTACACCTTC.